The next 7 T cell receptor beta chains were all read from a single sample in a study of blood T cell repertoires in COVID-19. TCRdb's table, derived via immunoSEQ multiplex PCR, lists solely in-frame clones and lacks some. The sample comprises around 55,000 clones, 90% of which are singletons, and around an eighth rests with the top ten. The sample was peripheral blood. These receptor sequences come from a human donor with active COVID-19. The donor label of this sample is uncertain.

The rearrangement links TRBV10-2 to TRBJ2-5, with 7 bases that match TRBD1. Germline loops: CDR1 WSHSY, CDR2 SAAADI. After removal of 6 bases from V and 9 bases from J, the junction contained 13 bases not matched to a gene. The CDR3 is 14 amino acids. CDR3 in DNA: TGCGCCAGCAGGCCCGGGACAGCAAAAGGGGCCCAGTACTTC. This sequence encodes CASRPGTAKGAQYF.

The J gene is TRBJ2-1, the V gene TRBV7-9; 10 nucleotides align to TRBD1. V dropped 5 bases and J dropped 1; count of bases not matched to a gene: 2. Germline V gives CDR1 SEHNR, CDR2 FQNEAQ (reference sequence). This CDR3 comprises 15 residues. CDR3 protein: CASSPGQGSYNEQFF. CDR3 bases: TGTGCCAGCAGCCCGGGACAGGGGTCCTACAATGAGCAGTTCTTC.

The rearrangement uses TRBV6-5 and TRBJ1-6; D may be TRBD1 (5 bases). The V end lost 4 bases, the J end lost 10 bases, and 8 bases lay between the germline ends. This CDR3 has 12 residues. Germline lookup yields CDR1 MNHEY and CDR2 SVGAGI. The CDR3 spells CASSSRVSPLHF. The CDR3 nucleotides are TGTGCCAGCAGTTCCAGGGTCTCACCCCTCCACTTT.

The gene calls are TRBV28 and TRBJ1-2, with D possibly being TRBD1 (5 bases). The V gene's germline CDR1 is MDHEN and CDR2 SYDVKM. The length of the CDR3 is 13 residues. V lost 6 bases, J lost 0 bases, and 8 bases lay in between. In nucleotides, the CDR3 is TGTGCCAGCAGATACAGGTCTAACTATGGCTACACCTTC. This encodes CASRYRSNYGYTF.

CDR3 DNA sequence: TGTGCCAGCAGCCGAGACAGGGGAGAGACCCAGTACTTC. Protein: CASSRDRGETQYF. This rearrangement joins TRBV5-6 to TRBJ2-5; 8 bases are shared with TRBD1. The germline gives CDR1 SGHDT, CDR2 YYEEEE. Losses at the gene ends were 4 bases for V and 4 bases for J; bases not matched to a gene: 3. This CDR3 is built from 13 residues. The full variable domain, in which reference TRBV5-6 and TRBJ2-5 provide the parts outside the CDR3, is DAGVTQSPTHLIKTRGQQVTLRCSPKSGHDTVSWYQQALGQGPQFIFQYYEEEERQRGNFPDRFSGHQFPNYSSELNVNALLLGDSALYLCASSRDRGETQYFGPGTRLLVL.

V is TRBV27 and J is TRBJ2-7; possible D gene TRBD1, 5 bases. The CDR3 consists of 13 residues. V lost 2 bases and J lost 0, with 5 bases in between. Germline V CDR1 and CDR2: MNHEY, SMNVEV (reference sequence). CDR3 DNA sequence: TGTGCCAGCAGTTTAGGGGCCTCCTACGAGCAGTACTTC. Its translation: CASSLGASYEQYF.

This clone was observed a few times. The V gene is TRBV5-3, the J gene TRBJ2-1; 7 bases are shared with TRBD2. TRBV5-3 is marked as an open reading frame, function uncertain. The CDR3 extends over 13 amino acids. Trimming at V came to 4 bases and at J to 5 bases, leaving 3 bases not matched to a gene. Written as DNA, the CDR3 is TGTGCCAGAAGCATCGGGAGGAACAATGAGCAGTTCTTC. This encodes CARSIGRNNEQFF.